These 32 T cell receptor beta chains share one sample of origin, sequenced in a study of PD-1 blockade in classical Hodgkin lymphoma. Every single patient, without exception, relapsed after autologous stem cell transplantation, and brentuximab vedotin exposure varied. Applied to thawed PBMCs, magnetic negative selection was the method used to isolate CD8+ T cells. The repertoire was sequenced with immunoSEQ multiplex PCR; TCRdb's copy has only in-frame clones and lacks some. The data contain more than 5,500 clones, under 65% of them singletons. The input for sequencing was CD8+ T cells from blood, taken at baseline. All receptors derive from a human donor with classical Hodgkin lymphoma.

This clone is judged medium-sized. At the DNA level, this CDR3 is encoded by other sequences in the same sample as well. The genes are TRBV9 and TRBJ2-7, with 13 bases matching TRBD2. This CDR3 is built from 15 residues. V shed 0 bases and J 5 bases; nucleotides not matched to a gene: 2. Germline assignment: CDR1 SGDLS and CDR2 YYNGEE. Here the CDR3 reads CASSVGGLAGDEQYF. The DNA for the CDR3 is TGTGCCAGCAGCGTAGGAGGACTAGCGGGAGACGAGCAGTACTTC.

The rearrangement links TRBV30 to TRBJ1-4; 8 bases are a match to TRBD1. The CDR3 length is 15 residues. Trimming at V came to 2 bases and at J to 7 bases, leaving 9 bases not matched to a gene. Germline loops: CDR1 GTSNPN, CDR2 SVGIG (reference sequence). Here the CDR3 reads CAWSQLQGAGEKLFF. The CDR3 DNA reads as TGTGCCTGGAGTCAGCTTCAGGGGGCTGGTGAAAAACTGTTTTTT.

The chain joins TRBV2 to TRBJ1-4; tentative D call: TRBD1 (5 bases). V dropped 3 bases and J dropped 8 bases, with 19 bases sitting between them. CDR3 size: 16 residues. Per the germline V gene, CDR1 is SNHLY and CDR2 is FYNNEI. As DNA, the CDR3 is TGTGCCAGCAGTGATTCCCAGGGTCCCCGGTACGAAAAACTGTTTTTT. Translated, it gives CASSDSQGPRYEKLFF.

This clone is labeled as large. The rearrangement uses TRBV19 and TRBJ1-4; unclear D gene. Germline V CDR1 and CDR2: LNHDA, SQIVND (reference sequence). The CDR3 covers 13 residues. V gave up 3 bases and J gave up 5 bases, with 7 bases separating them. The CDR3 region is CASSIDRNEKLFF. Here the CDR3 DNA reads TGTGCCAGTAGTATCGATCGGAATGAAAAACTGTTTTTT.

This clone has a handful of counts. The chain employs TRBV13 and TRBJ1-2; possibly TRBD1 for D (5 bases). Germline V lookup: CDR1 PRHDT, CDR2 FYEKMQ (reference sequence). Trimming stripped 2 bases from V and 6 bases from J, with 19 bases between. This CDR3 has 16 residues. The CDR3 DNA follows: TGTGCCAGCAGCTTAAATCAGGGCCCCCTGAGGGATGGCTACACCTTC. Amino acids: CASSLNQGPLRDGYTF.

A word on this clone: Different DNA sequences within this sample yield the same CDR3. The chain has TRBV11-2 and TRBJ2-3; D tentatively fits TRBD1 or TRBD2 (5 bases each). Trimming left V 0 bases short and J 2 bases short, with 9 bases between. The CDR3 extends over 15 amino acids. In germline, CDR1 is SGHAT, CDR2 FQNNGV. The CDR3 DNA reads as TGTGCCAGCAGCTTAGATTTGGGGGACACAGATACGCAGTATTTT. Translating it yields CASSLDLGDTDTQYF. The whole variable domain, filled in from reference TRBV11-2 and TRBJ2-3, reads EAGVAQSPRYKIIEKRQSVAFWCNPISGHATLYWYQQILGQGPKLLIQFQNNGVVDDSQLPKDRFSAERLKGVDSTLKIQPAKLEDSAVYLCASSLDLGDTDTQYFGPGTRLTVL.

The CDR3 nucleotides are TGTGCCAGCAGCTTGGGGCTATTCTACGAGCAGTACTTC. It yields the protein CASSLGLFYEQYF. V usage is TRBV5-5 and J usage is TRBJ2-7, with D unclear. Germline V CDR1 and CDR2: SGHKS, YYEKEE (reference sequence). The CDR3 sequence is 13 residues long. Trimming pared 0 bases from V and 3 bases from J, leaving 7 bases between.

In DNA form, the CDR3 reads TGTGCCAGCAGCTTAACCCCGGCCGAGCAGTACTTC. Translation: CASSLTPAEQYF. V is TRBV7-2 and J is TRBJ2-7; no clear D. With 2 bases removed from V and 6 bases from J, the gap between germline ends came to 8 bases. CDR1 and CDR2 from the germline V gene are SGHTA and FQGNSA. The CDR3 length is 12 residues.

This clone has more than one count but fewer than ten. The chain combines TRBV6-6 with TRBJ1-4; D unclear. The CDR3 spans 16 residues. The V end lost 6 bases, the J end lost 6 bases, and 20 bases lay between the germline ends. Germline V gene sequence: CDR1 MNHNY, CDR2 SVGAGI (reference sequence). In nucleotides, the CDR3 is TGTGCCAGCAGAACGCCAAAGGCCTTCCCTTATGAAAAACTGTTTTTT. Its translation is CASRTPKAFPYEKLFF.

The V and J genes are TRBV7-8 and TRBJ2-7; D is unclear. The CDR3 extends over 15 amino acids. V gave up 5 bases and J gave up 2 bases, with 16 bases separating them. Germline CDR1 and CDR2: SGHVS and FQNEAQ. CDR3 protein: CASSKTAAATYEQYF. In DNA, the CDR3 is TGTGCCAGCAGCAAGACCGCCGCAGCCACCTACGAGCAGTACTTC.

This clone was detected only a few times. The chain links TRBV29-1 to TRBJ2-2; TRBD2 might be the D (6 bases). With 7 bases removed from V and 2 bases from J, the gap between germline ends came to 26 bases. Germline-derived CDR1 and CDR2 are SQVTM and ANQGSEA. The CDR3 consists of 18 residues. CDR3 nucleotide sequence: TGCAGCGGTGGGACGGAGAGGGCGGGATCGGCTAACACCGGGGAGCTGTTTTTT. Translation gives CSGGTERAGSANTGELFF.

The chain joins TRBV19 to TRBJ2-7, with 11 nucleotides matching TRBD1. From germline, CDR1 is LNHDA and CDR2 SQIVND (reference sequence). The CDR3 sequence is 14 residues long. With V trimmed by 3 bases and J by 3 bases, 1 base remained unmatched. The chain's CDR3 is CASSIGTGGYEQYF. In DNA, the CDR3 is TGTGCCAGTAGTATTGGGACAGGGGGCTACGAGCAGTACTTC.

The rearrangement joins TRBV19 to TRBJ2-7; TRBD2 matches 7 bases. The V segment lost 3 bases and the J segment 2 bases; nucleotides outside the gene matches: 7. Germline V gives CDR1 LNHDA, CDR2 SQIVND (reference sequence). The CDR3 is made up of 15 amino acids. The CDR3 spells CASSIEGGRAYEQYF. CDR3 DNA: TGTGCCAGTAGTATTGAGGGCGGGAGAGCCTACGAGCAGTACTTC.

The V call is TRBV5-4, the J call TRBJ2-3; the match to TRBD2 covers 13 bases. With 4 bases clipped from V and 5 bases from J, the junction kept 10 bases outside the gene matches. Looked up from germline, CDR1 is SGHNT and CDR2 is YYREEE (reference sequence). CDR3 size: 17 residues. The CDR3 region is CASSPGLAGVSVDTQYF. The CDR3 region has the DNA TGTGCCAGCAGCCCTGGACTAGCGGGAGTATCGGTAGATACGCAGTATTTT. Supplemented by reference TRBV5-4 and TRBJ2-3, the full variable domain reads ETGVTQSPTHLIKTRGQQVTLRCSSQSGHNTVSWYQQALGQGPQFIFQYYREEENGRGNFPPRFSGLQFPNYSSELNVNALELDDSALYLCASSPGLAGVSVDTQYFGPGTRLTVL.

This CDR3 reads CASSLRLAGVSETQYF. Here the CDR3 DNA reads TGTGCCAGCAGTCTCCGACTAGCGGGAGTTTCGGAGACCCAGTACTTC. J is TRBJ2-5 and V is TRBV27, with 12 bases fitting TRBD2. Germline values: CDR1 MNHEY, CDR2 SMNVEV (reference sequence). The trim removed 5 bases at V and 5 bases at J, leaving 9 bases unmatched. This CDR3 is 16 amino acids long.

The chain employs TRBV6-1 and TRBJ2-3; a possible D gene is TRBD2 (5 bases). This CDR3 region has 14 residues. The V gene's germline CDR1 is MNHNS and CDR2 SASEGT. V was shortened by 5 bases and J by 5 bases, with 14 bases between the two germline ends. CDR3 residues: CASSLLVEKDTQYF. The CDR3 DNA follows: TGTGCCAGCAGTCTACTAGTTGAGAAAGATACGCAGTATTTT.

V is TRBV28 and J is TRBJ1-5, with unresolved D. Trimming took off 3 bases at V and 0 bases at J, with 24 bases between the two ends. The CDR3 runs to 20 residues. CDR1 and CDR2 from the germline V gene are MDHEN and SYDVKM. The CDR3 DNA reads TGTGCCAGCAGTTTTGAATCCCAGGCACCCGCCCCATATAGCAATCAGCCCCAGCATTTT. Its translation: CASSFESQAPAPYSNQPQHF.

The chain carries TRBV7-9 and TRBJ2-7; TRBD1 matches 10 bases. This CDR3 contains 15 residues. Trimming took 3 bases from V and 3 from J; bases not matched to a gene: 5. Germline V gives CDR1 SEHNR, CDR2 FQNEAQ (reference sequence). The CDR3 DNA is TGTGCCAGCAGCTTGGGGACAGGGGCCTTCTACGAGCAGTACTTC. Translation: CASSLGTGAFYEQYF.

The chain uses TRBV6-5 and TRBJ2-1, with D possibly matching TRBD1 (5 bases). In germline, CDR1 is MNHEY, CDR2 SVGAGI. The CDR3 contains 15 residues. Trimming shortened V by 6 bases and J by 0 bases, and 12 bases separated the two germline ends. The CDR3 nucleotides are TGTGCCAGCAGCTCAGACAGTAGCTCCTACAATGAGCAGTTCTTC. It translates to CASSSDSSSYNEQFF.

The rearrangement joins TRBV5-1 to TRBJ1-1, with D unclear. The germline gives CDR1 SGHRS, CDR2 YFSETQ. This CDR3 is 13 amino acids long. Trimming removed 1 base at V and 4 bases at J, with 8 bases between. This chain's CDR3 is CASSLSGGTEAFF. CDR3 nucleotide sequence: TGCGCCAGCAGCTTGTCTGGCGGCACTGAAGCTTTCTTT.

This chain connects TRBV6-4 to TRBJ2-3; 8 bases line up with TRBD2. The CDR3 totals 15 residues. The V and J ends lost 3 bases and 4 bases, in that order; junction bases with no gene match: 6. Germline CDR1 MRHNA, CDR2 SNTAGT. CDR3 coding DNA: TGTGCCAGCAGTGAGGTAGCGGGAAGAGCAGATACGCAGTATTTT. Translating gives CASSEVAGRADTQYF.

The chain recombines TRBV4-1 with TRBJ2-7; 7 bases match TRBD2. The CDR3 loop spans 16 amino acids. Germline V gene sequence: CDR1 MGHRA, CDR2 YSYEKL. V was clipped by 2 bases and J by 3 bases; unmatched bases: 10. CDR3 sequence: CASSQLSGYRNYEQYF. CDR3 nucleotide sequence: TGCGCCAGCAGCCAACTTAGCGGGTATCGAAACTACGAGCAGTACTTC.

Here the CDR3 reads CAWSTLWANVLTF. The CDR3 DNA follows: TGTGCCTGGAGTACACTTTGGGCCAACGTCCTGACTTTC. V gene TRBV30 combines with J gene TRBJ2-6, with unresolved D. The CDR3 totals 13 residues. Germline assignment: CDR1 GTSNPN and CDR2 SVGIG (reference sequence). V lost 2 bases and J lost 5, with 7 bases in between.

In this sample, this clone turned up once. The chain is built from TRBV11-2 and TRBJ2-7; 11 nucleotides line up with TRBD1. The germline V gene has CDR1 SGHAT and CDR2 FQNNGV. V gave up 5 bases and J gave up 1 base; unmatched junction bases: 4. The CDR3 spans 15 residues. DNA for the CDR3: TGTGCCAGCAGCGCCGGGACAGGGGGTTCCTACGAGCAGTACTTC. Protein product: CASSAGTGGSYEQYF.

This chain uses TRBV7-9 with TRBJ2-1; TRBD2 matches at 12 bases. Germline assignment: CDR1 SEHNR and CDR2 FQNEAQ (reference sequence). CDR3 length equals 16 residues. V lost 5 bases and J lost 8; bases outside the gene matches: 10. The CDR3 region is CASSPRLAGAGDEQFF. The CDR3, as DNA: TGTGCCAGCAGCCCTCGACTAGCGGGAGCCGGGGATGAGCAGTTCTTC.

The CDR3 DNA sequence: TGTGCCAGCCGCCCGAACACAGGGCCCCAGCCCCAGCATTTT. Protein sequence: CASRPNTGPQPQHF. J is TRBJ1-5 and V is TRBV6-5, with a possible D match to TRBD1 (6 bases). Germline loops: CDR1 MNHEY, CDR2 SVGAGI. The CDR3 extends over 14 amino acids. Trimming cost V 8 bases and J 7 bases, with 18 bases left between them.

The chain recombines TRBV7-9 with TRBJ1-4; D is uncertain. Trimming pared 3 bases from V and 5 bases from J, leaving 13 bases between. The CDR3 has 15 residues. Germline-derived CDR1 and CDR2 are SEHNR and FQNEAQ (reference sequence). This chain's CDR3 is CASSLGNRRNEKLFF. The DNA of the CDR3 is TGTGCCAGCAGCTTGGGGAACAGAAGAAATGAAAAACTGTTTTTT.

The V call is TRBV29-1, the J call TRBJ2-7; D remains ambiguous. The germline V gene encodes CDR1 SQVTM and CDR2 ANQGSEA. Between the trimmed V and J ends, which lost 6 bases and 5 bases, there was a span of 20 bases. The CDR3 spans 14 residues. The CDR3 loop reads CSVKHGAVYNEQYF. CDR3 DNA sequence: TGCAGCGTCAAACACGGAGCCGTATACAACGAGCAGTACTTC.

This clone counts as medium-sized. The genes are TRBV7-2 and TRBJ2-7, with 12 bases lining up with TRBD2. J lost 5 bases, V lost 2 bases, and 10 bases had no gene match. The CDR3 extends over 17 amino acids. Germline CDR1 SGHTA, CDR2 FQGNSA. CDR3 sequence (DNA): TGTGCCAGCAGCTTAACTTCTAGCGGGAGGGTGGACGACGAGCAGTACTTC. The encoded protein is CASSLTSSGRVDDEQYF. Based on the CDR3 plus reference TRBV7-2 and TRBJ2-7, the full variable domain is GAGVSQSPSNKVTEKGKDVELRCDPISGHTALYWYRQSLGQGLEFLIYFQGNSAPDKSGLPSDRFSAERTGGSVSTLTIQRTQQEDSAVYLCASSLTSSGRVDDEQYFGPGTRLTVT.

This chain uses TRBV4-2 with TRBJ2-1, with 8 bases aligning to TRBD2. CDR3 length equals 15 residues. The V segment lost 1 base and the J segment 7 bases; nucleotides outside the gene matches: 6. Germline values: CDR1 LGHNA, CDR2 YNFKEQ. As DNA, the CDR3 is TGTGCCAGCAGCCAAGCCGGGACTAGTGTGAATGAGCAGTTCTTC. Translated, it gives CASSQAGTSVNEQFF.

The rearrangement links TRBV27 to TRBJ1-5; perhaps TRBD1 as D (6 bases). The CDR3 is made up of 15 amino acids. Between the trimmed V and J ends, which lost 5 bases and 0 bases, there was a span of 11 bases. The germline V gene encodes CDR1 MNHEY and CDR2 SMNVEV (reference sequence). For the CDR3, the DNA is TGTGCCAGCAGTGGGACATGGGTTAGCAATCAGCCCCAGCATTTT. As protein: CASSGTWVSNQPQHF.

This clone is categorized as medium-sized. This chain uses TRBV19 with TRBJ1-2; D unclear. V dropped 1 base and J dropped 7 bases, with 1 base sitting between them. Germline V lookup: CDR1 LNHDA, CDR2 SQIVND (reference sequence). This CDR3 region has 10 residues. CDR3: CASSIGGYTF. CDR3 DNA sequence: TGTGCCAGTAGTATAGGTGGCTACACCTTC.